The 20 T cell receptor beta chains below come from one sample, sequenced in a study of shared clonotypes between healthy human individuals. Profiled with immunoSEQ multiplex PCR; TCRdb holds only in-frame clones, not every one. The sample lists more than 1.2 million clones; approximately 98.5% were seen once. The sequenced sample consisted of naive CD4+ T cells sorted from blood. Subset reported: CD45RA+ positively selected. These receptors all come from a young man in good health.

CDR3 nucleotide sequence: TGTGCCAGCAGCCGCCGTGACGGGACACACAATCAGCCCCAGCATTTT. Its translation is CASSRRDGTHNQPQHF. This chain uses TRBV7-9 with TRBJ1-5, with D maybe TRBD1 (6 bases). Germline assignment: CDR1 SEHNR and CDR2 FQNEAQ (reference sequence). This CDR3 spans 16 amino acids. Trimming removed 5 bases at V and 3 bases at J, with 17 bases between.

J is TRBJ2-1 and V is TRBV7-9, with D perhaps TRBD1 or TRBD2 (5 bases each). Germline CDR1 reads SEHNR; CDR2 reads FQNEAQ (reference sequence). The germline V and J ends were trimmed by 1 base and 15 bases, with 19 bases remaining between them. This CDR3 is 14 amino acids long. For the CDR3, the DNA is TGTGCCAGCAGCTTAGGCTCTGGGACCTCATCGAGGTTCTTC. Protein product: CASSLGSGTSSRFF. Together with reference TRBV7-9 and TRBJ2-1, the CDR3 gives the full variable domain: DTGVSQNPRHKITKRGQNVTFRCDPISEHNRLYWYRQTLGQGPEFLTYFQNEAQLEKSRLLSDRFSAERPKGSFSTLEIQRTEQGDSAMYLCASSLGSGTSSRFFGPGTRLTVL.

The CDR3 DNA is TGTGCCAGCAGCCTTCGGGGAGCCCAGAGCTCCTACAATGAGCAGTTCTTC. Amino acids: CASSLRGAQSSYNEQFF. The chain carries TRBV11-2 and TRBJ2-1; D might be TRBD2 (5 bases). Germline V lookup: CDR1 SGHAT, CDR2 FQNNGV. Trimming pared 5 bases from V and 0 bases from J, leaving 17 bases between. This CDR3 spans 17 amino acids.

The chain links TRBV27 to TRBJ2-7, with a tentative D call TRBD2 (5 bases). The CDR3 is made up of 13 amino acids. V was trimmed by 6 bases and J by 2 bases, leaving 11 bases between them. Germline-derived CDR1 and CDR2 are MNHEY and SMNVEV (reference sequence). CDR3 region: CASSLPGTYEQYF. The CDR3 DNA sequence: TGTGCCAGCAGCCTTCCCGGGACCTACGAGCAGTACTTC.

The rearrangement joins TRBV6-1 to TRBJ1-1, with D hard to call. This CDR3 region has 14 residues. Germline V gene data show CDR1 as MNHNS and CDR2 as SASEGT. V was shortened by 2 bases and J by 6 bases, with 13 bases between the two germline ends. CDR3 nucleotides: TGTGCCAGCAGTGAACGGCGCCCCCCAGCTGAAGCTTTCTTT. The encoded protein is CASSERRPPAEAFF.

The CDR3 is CASSDRGENQPQHF. In nucleotides, the CDR3 is TGTGCCAGCAGTGATCGGGGGGAGAATCAGCCCCAGCATTTT. The chain is built from TRBV25-1 and TRBJ1-5; D is perhaps TRBD1 (5 bases). Germline V gene lookup returns CDR1 MGHDK and CDR2 SYGVNS. The CDR3 totals 14 residues. Trimming stripped 3 bases from V and 4 bases from J, with 10 bases between. The full variable domain, with the rest looked up from reference TRBV25-1 and TRBJ1-5, is EADIYQTPRYLVIGTGKKITLECSQTMGHDKMYWYQQDPGMELHLIHYSYGVNSTEKGDLSSESTVSRIRTEHFPLTLESARPSHTSQYLCASSDRGENQPQHFGDGTRLSIL.

This chain links TRBV29-1 with TRBJ1-2; D remains unclear. Per the germline V gene, CDR1 is SQVTM and CDR2 is ANQGSEA. There are 12 residues in the CDR3. V was pared by 6 bases and J by 5 bases, with 13 bases between. The chain's CDR3 is CSVDPAAYGYTF. Written as DNA, the CDR3 is TGCAGCGTGGACCCCGCTGCGTATGGCTACACCTTC.

The chain couples TRBV7-6 to TRBJ2-7; 8 bases map to TRBD2. CDR1 SGHVS and CDR2 FNYEAQ come from the germline V gene. The J segment lost 0 bases and the V segment lost 2 bases, leaving 3 bases of the junction unmatched. The CDR3 is 15 residues long. The CDR3 DNA is TGTGCCAGCAGCTTAATTCGGGAGGGCTCCTACGAGCAGTACTTC. Residues: CASSLIREGSYEQYF.

The rearrangement joins TRBV4-1 to TRBJ1-3; D is unclear. With 4 bases removed from V and 8 bases from J, the gap between germline ends came to 21 bases. The CDR3 runs 16 residues. The V gene's germline CDR1 is MGHRA and CDR2 YSYEKL. The CDR3 bases are TGCGCCAGCAGCCGAGCTGACCGGGTGCTCGGCGACACCATATATTTT. Its protein is CASSRADRVLGDTIYF.

The V and J genes are TRBV29-1 and TRBJ2-3; the match to TRBD2 covers 9 bases. J gave up 15 bases and V 1 base, and 5 bases lay outside the gene matches. The CDR3 covers 11 residues. Germline loops: CDR1 SQVTM, CDR2 ANQGSEA. CDR3 bases: TGCAGCGTTGAAGCCGGGACTAGCTCATATTTT. As protein: CSVEAGTSSYF.

The chain is built from TRBV7-9 and TRBJ2-1; no reliable D call. This CDR3 has 16 amino acids. CDR1 and CDR2 from the germline V gene are SEHNR and FQNEAQ (reference sequence). The V end lost 5 bases, the J end lost 0 bases, and 14 bases lay between the germline ends. The CDR3 DNA reads as TGTGCCAGCAGCCCGTCTCCACCACGCTCCTACAATGAGCAGTTCTTC. Protein product: CASSPSPPRSYNEQFF.

The gene calls are TRBV10-2 and TRBJ1-1; D is uncertain. The ends were cut back, 2 bases at V and 0 bases at J, with 7 bases in the middle. CDR1 WSHSY and CDR2 SAAADI come from the germline V gene. The CDR3 spans 14 residues. CDR3 residues: CASSENTMNTEAFF. The CDR3 bases are TGCGCCAGCAGTGAGAACACTATGAACACTGAAGCTTTCTTT.

This clone was detected once. The V gene is TRBV28, the J gene TRBJ1-5; TRBD1 is a possible D gene (6 bases). The CDR3 consists of 18 residues. V was cut by 5 bases and J by 1 base, with 21 bases left in between. Germline CDR1 reads MDHEN; CDR2 reads SYDVKM. Here the CDR3 DNA reads TGTGCCAGCAGTCAACTGTTGAGCGGGACACCAAGCAATCAGCCCCAGCATTTT. Amino acid sequence: CASSQLLSGTPSNQPQHF.

This sequence joins TRBV2 and TRBJ2-7, with TRBD1 identical over 8 bases. The CDR3 is made up of 14 amino acids. V lost 5 bases and J lost 5; bases outside the gene matches: 8. The germline gives CDR1 SNHLY, CDR2 FYNNEI. The DNA for the CDR3 is TGTGCCAGCAGTCGACAGGGGCCGTTGGACGAGCAGTACTTC. Residues: CASSRQGPLDEQYF.

This chain joins TRBV6-5 and TRBJ1-5; possible D gene TRBD1, 5 bases. Germline V gives CDR1 MNHEY, CDR2 SVGAGI. Trimming pared 5 bases from V and 1 base from J, leaving 12 bases between. CDR3 length: 15 amino acids. The DNA of the CDR3 is TGTGCCAGCAGTACTTCTGGGGGGAGCAATCAGCCCCAGCATTTT. Translating it yields CASSTSGGSNQPQHF.

The chain combines TRBV6-5 with TRBJ2-1; 9 bases match TRBD2. CDR1 and CDR2 from the germline V gene are MNHEY and SVGAGI. V shed 6 bases and J 6 bases; nucleotides not matched to a gene: 9. This CDR3 contains 15 residues. For the CDR3, the DNA is TGTGCCAGCAGCAGACTAGCGGCAGGAGTCAATGAGCAGTTCTTC. This encodes CASSRLAAGVNEQFF.

On this clone itself: Other DNA sequences in this sample translate to the same CDR3. This chain joins TRBV5-4 and TRBJ1-3, with D unclear. Germline V gives CDR1 SGHNT, CDR2 YYREEE (reference sequence). The V and J ends lost 3 bases and 0 bases respectively, with 7 bases between them. The CDR3 runs 14 residues. The CDR3 DNA follows: TGTGCCAGCAGCTCCCCCAGCTCTGGAAACACCATATATTTT. Protein product: CASSSPSSGNTIYF.

The rearrangement joins TRBV6-1 to TRBJ1-1, with D maybe TRBD1 (5 bases). CDR1 and CDR2 from the germline V gene are MNHNS and SASEGT. The CDR3 runs to 14 residues. V lost 6 bases and J 8 bases, leaving 19 bases between the germline ends. CDR3 sequence (DNA): TGTGCCAGCAGCCTCGAATGGGGCACCGGGGAAGCTTTCTTT. Translated, it gives CASSLEWGTGEAFF.

The chain recombines TRBV29-1 with TRBJ2-1; a possible D gene is TRBD2 (7 bases). Germline CDR1 SQVTM, CDR2 ANQGSEA. With 5 bases removed from V and 6 bases from J, the gap between germline ends came to 14 bases. This CDR3 is built from 13 residues. CDR3 in amino acids: CSVSGRTVNEQFF. In DNA, the CDR3 is TGCAGCGTTTCCGGGAGGACAGTCAATGAGCAGTTCTTC.

The genes are TRBV7-9 and TRBJ2-2; D is unresolved. V lost 4 bases to trimming and J lost 2 bases, with 14 bases between them. The CDR3 covers 16 residues. CDR1 is SEHNR and CDR2 is FQNEAQ in the germline V gene (reference sequence). CDR3 protein: CASSSFAVPNTGELFF. CDR3 DNA sequence: TGTGCCAGCAGCTCCTTCGCGGTTCCAAACACCGGGGAGCTGTTTTTT.